The 17 T cell receptor beta chains below all came from one sample that was sequenced in a study of blood T cell repertoires in COVID-19. Profiled with immunoSEQ multiplex PCR; TCRdb holds only in-frame clones, not every one. The sample lists a few hundred thousand clones, 86% seen once, with approximately 2.8% in the top ten. The sequencing input was PBMCs or T cells enriched from blood (not recorded which). The receptors derive from a woman aged 50 to 65 in a cohort exposed to, infected with or recovered from COVID-19 (not recorded which).

This chain joins TRBV2 and TRBJ2-5, with 7 bases identical to TRBD1. Germline V gene sequence: CDR1 SNHLY, CDR2 FYNNEI. CDR3 size: 13 residues. Trimming cost V 2 bases and J 4 bases; bases outside gene matches: 1. CDR3 DNA: TGTGCCAGCAGTGAAAACAGGGGAGAGACCCAGTACTTC. Its protein product is CASSENRGETQYF.

This clone was recorded only once. The chain uses TRBV2 and TRBJ2-1; 10 positions agree with TRBD1. Germline V gene sequence: CDR1 SNHLY, CDR2 FYNNEI. The CDR3 loop spans 19 amino acids. Trimming removed 8 bases from V and 0 bases from J; junction bases left unmatched: 16. DNA for the CDR3: TGTGCCAGCTTGTGGGGGACAGGGGAGGCCCGAGGCTCCTACAATGAGCAGTTCTTC. Amino acid sequence: CASLWGTGEARGSYNEQFF.

The chain is built from TRBV19 and TRBJ1-3; 11 bases match TRBD1. This CDR3 has 14 amino acids. The J segment lost 9 bases and the V segment lost 7 bases, leaving 8 bases of the junction unmatched. CDR1 is LNHDA and CDR2 is SQIVND in the germline V gene (reference sequence). CDR3 nucleotide sequence: TGTGCCAGTACCCCGGACAGGGGGCTTGGCACCATATATTTT. It codes for CASTPDRGLGTIYF. The full variable domain, with the rest looked up from reference TRBV19 and TRBJ1-3, is DGGITQSPKYLFRKEGQNVTLSCEQNLNHDAMYWYRQDPGQGLRLIYYSQIVNDFQKGDIAEGYSVSREKKESFPLTVTSAQKNPTAFYLCASTPDRGLGTIYFGEGSWLTVV.

This chain uses TRBV7-3 with TRBJ1-1, with 7 bases identical to TRBD1. In germline, CDR1 is SGHTA, CDR2 FQGTGA. CDR3 length: 13 amino acids. V lost 5 bases, J lost 3 bases, and 3 bases stayed unmatched. CDR3 sequence reads: CASSRQGDTEAFF. CDR3 coding DNA: TGTGCCAGCAGCAGACAGGGAGACACTGAAGCTTTCTTT.

The chain joins TRBV13 to TRBJ1-1, with TRBD1 as a possible D gene (5 bases). Deletions cut 5 bases from V and 7 bases from J, with 23 bases between. CDR1 and CDR2 from the germline V gene are PRHDT and FYEKMQ (reference sequence). CDR3 size: 16 residues. The CDR3 DNA sequence: TGTGCCAGCAGCCTAAGGGGCGGGGGAAAGTTCGGTGAAGCTTTCTTT. Encoded protein: CASSLRGGGKFGEAFF.

The rearrangement links TRBV30 to TRBJ1-6; D call uncertain. The CDR3 length is 18 residues. Between the trimmed V and J ends, which lost 0 bases and 0 bases, there was a span of 15 bases. Per the germline V gene, CDR1 is GTSNPN and CDR2 is SVGIG (reference sequence). In DNA, the CDR3 is TGTGCCTGGAGTGTACCTGGGTTCTGGAGCTCCTATAATTCACCCCTCCACTTT. It translates to CAWSVPGFWSSYNSPLHF.

This chain links TRBV5-4 with TRBJ2-7; a weak D match, TRBD2 (5 bases). Germline V CDR1 and CDR2: SGHNT, YYREEE (reference sequence). CDR3 length equals 15 residues. V lost 0 bases and J lost 0, with 10 bases in between. In DNA form, the CDR3 reads TGTGCCAGCAGCTTGGACATAGCGCTCTCCTACGAGCAGTACTTC. Amino acids: CASSLDIALSYEQYF.

This clone came up once. The CDR3: CAIRGDRGYQPQHF. As DNA, the CDR3 is TGTGCCATCAGGGGTGACAGGGGCTATCAGCCCCAGCATTTT. This chain links TRBV10-3 with TRBJ1-5; TRBD1 aligns across 8 bases. Trimming took 6 bases from V and 5 from J; bases not matched to a gene: 6. The germline CDR1 and CDR2 sequences are ENHRY and SYGVKD. The CDR3 covers 14 residues.

The genes are TRBV10-3 and TRBJ1-3, with 9 bases identical to TRBD1. Unmatched junction bases numbered 1, after V lost 3 bases and J lost 4 bases. The germline V gene encodes CDR1 ENHRY and CDR2 SYGVKD. The CDR3 contains 14 residues. CDR3 region: CAISDGTGGNTIYF. The CDR3 DNA sequence: TGTGCCATCAGTGACGGGACAGGGGGAAACACCATATATTTT.

The chain carries TRBV19 and TRBJ2-1; D is undetermined. The germline gives CDR1 LNHDA, CDR2 SQIVND (reference sequence). The V and J ends lost 1 base and 4 bases respectively, with 14 bases between them. This CDR3 is built from 16 residues. The CDR3 coding sequence is TGTGCCAGTAGTATAGGGCGGCAGCGACCGTACAATGAGCAGTTCTTC. Protein: CASSIGRQRPYNEQFF.

The V call is TRBV19, the J call TRBJ1-6, with D possibly TRBD1 on 5 matching bases. This CDR3 is 16 amino acids long. Germline assignment: CDR1 LNHDA and CDR2 SQIVND (reference sequence). Trimming removed 4 bases at V and 6 bases at J, with 16 bases between. This CDR3 is CASSTGGPSTNSPLHF. CDR3 DNA sequence: TGTGCCAGTAGTACGGGGGGACCATCGACTAATTCACCCCTCCACTTT.

This clone appeared a few times. The chain employs TRBV2 and TRBJ1-3; 8 nucleotides line up with TRBD1. The germline gives CDR1 SNHLY, CDR2 FYNNEI. J lost 4 bases, V lost 6 bases, and 5 bases had no gene match. The CDR3 covers 14 residues. The CDR3 loop is CASRQGATGNTIYF. In nucleotides, the CDR3 is TGTGCCAGCAGGCAGGGGGCGACAGGAAACACCATATATTTT. The variable domain in full, completed from reference TRBV2 and TRBJ1-3, reads EPEVTQTPSHQVTQMGQEVILRCVPISNHLYFYWYRQILGQKVEFLVSFYNNEISEKSEIFDDQFSVERPDGSNFTLKIRSTKLEDSAMYFCASRQGATGNTIYFGEGSWLTVV.

The V and J genes are TRBV2 and TRBJ2-2, with 8 bases identical to TRBD1. J was trimmed by 7 bases and V by 4 bases; bases with no gene match: 5. This CDR3 is 14 amino acids long. CDR1 and CDR2 from the germline V gene are SNHLY and FYNNEI. CDR3 region: CASSARGLGGELFF. The DNA of the CDR3 is TGTGCCAGCAGTGCCAGGGGGCTCGGCGGGGAGCTGTTTTTT.

This rearrangement joins TRBV9 to TRBJ2-3; D possibly corresponds to TRBD1 (6 bases). V lost 0 bases, J lost 4 bases, and 15 bases lay in between. From germline, CDR1 is SGDLS and CDR2 YYNGEE. The length of the CDR3 is 16 residues. This chain's CDR3 is CASSVEKGVRADTQYF. For the CDR3, the DNA is TGTGCCAGCAGCGTAGAAAAGGGGGTCCGCGCAGATACGCAGTATTTT.

V is TRBV28 and J is TRBJ1-2; 7 nucleotides match TRBD1. This CDR3 has 15 amino acids. The V segment lost 6 bases and the J segment 3 bases; nucleotides outside the gene matches: 10. Germline V lookup: CDR1 MDHEN, CDR2 SYDVKM. CDR3 region: CASSLGAGGHYGYTF. The CDR3 DNA sequence: TGTGCCAGCAGCCTGGGGGCAGGGGGGCACTATGGCTACACCTTC.

This clone was found once. This sequence joins TRBV29-1 and TRBJ1-2; 8 bases fit TRBD1. V shed 7 bases and J 2 bases; nucleotides not matched to a gene: 3. The CDR3 runs to 12 residues. The germline CDR1 and CDR2 sequences are SQVTM and ANQGSEA. Here the CDR3 reads CSDRDRNYGYTF. CDR3 coding DNA: TGCAGCGACCGGGACAGGAACTATGGCTACACCTTC. Together with reference TRBV29-1 and TRBJ1-2, the CDR3 gives the full variable domain: SAVISQKPSRDICQRGTSLTIQCQVDSQVTMMFWYRQQPGQSLTLIATANQGSEATYESGFVIDKFPISRPNLTFSTLTVSNMSPEDSSIYLCSDRDRNYGYTFGSGTRLTVV.

V usage is TRBV11-3 and J usage is TRBJ1-6; D gene ambiguous. V was clipped by 1 base and J by 7 bases, with 5 bases between them. Per germline, CDR1 SGHNT and CDR2 YENEEA. The CDR3 covers 13 residues. The CDR3 sequence is CASSLGRNSPLHF. The CDR3 bases are TGTGCCAGCAGCTTAGGGAGGAATTCACCCCTCCACTTT.